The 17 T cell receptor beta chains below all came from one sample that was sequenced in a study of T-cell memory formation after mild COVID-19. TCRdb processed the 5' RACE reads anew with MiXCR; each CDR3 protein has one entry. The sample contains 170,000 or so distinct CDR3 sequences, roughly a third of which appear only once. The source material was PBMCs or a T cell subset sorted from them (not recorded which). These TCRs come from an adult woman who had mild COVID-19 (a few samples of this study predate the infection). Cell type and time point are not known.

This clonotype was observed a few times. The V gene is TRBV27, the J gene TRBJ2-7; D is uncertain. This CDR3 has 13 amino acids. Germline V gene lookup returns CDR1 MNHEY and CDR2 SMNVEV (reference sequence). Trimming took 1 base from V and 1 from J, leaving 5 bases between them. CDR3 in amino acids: CASSLFGSYEQYF. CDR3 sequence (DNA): TGTGCCAGCAGTTTATTCGGGTCCTACGAGCAGTACTTC.

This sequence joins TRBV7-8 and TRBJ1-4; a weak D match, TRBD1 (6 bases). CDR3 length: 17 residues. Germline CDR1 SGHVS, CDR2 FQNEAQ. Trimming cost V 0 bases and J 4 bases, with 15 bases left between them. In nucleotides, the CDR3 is TGTGCCAGCAGCTTAGCGAGACGGACAGCCTTTAATGAAAAACTGTTTTTT. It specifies CASSLARRTAFNEKLFF.

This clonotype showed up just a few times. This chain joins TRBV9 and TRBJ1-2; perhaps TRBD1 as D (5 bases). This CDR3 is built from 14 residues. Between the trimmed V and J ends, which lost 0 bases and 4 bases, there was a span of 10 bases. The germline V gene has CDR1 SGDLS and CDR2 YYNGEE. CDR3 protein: CASSVALDTYGYTF. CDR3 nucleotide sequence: TGTGCCAGCAGCGTAGCTTTGGACACCTATGGCTACACCTTC.

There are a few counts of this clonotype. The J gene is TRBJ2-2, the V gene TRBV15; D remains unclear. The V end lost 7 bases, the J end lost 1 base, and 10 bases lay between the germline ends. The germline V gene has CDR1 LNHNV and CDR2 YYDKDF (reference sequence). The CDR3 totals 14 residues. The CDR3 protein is CATTLSGNTGELFF. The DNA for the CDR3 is TGTGCCACCACCCTGTCGGGGAACACCGGGGAGCTGTTTTTT.

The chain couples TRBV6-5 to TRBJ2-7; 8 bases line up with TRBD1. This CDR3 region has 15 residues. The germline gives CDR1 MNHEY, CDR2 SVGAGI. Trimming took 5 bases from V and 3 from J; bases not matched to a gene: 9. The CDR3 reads CASSPSLDRGYEQYF. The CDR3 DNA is TGTGCCAGCAGTCCCTCCCTCGACAGGGGCTACGAGCAGTACTTC.

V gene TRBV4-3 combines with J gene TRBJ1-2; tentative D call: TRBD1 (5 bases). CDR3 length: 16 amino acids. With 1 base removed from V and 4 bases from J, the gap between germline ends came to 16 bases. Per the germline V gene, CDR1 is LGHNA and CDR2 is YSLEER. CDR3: CASSQGIDSAFYGYTF. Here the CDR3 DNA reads TGCGCCAGCAGCCAAGGAATAGACAGCGCCTTCTATGGCTACACCTTC.

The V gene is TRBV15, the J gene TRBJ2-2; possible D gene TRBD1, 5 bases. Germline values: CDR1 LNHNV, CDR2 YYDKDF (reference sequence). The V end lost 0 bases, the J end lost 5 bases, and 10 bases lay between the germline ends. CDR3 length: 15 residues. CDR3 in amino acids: CATSRDLGRTGELFF. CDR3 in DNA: TGTGCCACCAGCAGAGATTTGGGGCGGACCGGGGAGCTGTTTTTT. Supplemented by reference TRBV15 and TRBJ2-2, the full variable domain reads DAMVIQNPRYQVTQFGKPVTLSCSQTLNHNVMYWYQQKSSQAPKLLFHYYDKDFNNEADTPDNFQSRRPNTSFCFLDIRSPGLGDTAMYLCATSRDLGRTGELFFGEGSRLTVL.

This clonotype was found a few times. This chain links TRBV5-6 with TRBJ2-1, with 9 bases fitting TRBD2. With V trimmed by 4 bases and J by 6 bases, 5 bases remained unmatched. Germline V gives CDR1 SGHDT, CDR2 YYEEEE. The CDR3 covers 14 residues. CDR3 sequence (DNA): TGTGCCAGCAGCAATAGCGGGAGACGCAATGAGCAGTTCTTC. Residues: CASSNSGRRNEQFF.

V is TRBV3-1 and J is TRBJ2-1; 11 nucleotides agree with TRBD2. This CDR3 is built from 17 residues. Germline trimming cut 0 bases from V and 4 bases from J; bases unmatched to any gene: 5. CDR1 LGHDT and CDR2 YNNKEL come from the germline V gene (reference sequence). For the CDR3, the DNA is TGTGCCAGCAGCCAAGATCCACTAGCGGGGGCATACAATGAGCAGTTCTTC. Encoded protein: CASSQDPLAGAYNEQFF.

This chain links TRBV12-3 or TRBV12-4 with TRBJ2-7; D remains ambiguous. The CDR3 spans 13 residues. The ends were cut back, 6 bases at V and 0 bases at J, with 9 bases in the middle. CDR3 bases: TGTGCCAGCAGAGCCCCAAGCTCCTACGAGCAGTACTTC. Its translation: CASRAPSSYEQYF.

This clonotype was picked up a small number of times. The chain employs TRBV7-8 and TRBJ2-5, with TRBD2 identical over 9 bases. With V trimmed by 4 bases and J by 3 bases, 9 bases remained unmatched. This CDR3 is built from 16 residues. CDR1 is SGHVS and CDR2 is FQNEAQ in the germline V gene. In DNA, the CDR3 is TGTGCCAGCAGCTACCCTCGAGCGGGGGGAGAAGAGACCCAGTACTTC. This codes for CASSYPRAGGEETQYF.

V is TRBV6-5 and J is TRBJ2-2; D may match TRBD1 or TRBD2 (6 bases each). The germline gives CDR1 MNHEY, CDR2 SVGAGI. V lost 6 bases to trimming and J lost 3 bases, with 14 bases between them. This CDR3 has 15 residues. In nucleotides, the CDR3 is TGTGCCAGCAGCGAGGGGGAGGCGGACACCGGGGAGCTGTTTTTT. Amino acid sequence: CASSEGEADTGELFF.

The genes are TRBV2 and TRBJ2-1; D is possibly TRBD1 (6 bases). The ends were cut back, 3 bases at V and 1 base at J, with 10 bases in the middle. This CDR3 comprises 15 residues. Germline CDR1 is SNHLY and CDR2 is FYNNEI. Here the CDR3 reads CASSDPTGSYNEQFF. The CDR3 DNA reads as TGTGCCAGCAGTGACCCCACAGGGTCCTACAATGAGCAGTTCTTC.

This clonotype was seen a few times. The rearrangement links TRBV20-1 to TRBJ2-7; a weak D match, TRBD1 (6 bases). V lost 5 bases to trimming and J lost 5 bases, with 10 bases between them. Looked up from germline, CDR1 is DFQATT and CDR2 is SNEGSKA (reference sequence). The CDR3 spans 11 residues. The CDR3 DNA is TGCAGTGCTTCACAGGGTAACGAGCAGTACTTC. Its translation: CSASQGNEQYF.

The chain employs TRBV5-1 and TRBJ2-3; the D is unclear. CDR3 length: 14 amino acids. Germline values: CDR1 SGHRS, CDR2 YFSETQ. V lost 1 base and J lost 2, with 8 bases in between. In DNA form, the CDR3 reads TGCGCCAGCAGCTTGAGAGTGGACACAGATACGCAGTATTTT. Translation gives CASSLRVDTDTQYF.

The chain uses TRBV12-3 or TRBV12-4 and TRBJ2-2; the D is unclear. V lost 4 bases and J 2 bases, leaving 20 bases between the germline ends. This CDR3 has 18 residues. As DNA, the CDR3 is TGTGCCAGCAGTTATCGCTTCGTGGCTAGTATAAACACCGGGGAGCTGTTTTTT. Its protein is CASSYRFVASINTGELFF.

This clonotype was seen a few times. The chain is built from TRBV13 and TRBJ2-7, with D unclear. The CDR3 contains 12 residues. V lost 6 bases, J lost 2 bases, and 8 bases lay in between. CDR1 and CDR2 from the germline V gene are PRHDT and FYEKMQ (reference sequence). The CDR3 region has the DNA TGTGCCAGCAGATCTGCCCCCTACGAGCAGTACTTC. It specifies CASRSAPYEQYF.